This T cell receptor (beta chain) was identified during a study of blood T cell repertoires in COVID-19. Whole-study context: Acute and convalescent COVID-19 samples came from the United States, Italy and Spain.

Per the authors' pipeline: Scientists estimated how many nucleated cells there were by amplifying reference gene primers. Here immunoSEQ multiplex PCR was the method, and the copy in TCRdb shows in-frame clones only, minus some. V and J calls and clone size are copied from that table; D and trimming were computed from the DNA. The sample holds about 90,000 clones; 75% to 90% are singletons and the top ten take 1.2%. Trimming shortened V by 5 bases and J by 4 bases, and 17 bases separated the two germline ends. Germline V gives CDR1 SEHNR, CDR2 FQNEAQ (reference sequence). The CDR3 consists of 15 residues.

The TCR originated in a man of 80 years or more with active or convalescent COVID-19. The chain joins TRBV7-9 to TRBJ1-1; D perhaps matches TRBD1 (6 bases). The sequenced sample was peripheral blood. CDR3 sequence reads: CASSPQGWMGTEAFF. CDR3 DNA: TGTGCCAGCAGCCCACAGGGTTGGATGGGCACTGAAGCTTTCTTT.